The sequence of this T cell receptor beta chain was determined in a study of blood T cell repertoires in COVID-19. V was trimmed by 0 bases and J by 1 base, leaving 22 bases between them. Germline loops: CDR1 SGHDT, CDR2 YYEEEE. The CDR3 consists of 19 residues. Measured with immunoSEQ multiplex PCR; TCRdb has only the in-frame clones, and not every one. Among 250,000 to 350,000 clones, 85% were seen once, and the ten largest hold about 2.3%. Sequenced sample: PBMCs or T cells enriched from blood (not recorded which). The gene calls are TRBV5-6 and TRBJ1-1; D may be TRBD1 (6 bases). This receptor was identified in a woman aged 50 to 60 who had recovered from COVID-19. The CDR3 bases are TGTGCCAGCAGCTTGGTGCGCGGACAGTGGGGGGGGCAGAACACTGAAGCTTTCTTT. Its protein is CASSLVRGQWGGQNTEAFF.